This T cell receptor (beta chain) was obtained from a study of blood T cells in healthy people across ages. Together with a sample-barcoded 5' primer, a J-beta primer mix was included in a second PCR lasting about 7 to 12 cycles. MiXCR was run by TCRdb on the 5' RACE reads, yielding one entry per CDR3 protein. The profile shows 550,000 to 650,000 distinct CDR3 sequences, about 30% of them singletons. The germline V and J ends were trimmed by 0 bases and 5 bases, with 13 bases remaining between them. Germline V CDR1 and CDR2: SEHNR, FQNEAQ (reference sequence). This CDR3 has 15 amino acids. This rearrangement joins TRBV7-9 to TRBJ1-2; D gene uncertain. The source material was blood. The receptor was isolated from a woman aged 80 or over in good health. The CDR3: CASSLASGDHYGYTF. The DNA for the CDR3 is TGTGCCAGCAGCTTAGCATCTGGGGATCATTATGGCTACACCTTC.